The 3 T cell receptor beta chains in this list originate from one sample, sequenced in a study of Ad26.COV2.S vaccination and SARS-CoV-2 variants. Here immunoSEQ multiplex PCR was the method, and the copy in TCRdb shows in-frame clones only, minus some. In the table there are 150,000 to 200,000 clones, around 85% of which are singletons. The sample here was peripheral blood, taken after recovery from COVID-19. The source of these receptors is a human donor who had recovered from COVID-19.

V is TRBV5-1 and J is TRBJ2-7; no clear D. This CDR3 comprises 14 residues. CDR1 SGHRS and CDR2 YFSETQ come from the germline V gene. V dropped 2 bases and J dropped 5 bases, with 14 bases sitting between them. DNA for the CDR3: TGCGCCAGCAGCTTATCGTCGGGTACTAACGAGCAGTACTTC. Translating it yields CASSLSSGTNEQYF.

The rearrangement uses TRBV27 and TRBJ1-1, with 10 bases lining up with TRBD1. Germline V gene sequence: CDR1 MNHEY, CDR2 SMNVEV (reference sequence). The CDR3 loop spans 13 amino acids. The trim removed 5 bases at V and 9 bases at J, leaving 6 bases unmatched. CDR3 in amino acids: CASSHPGQGQAFF. DNA for the CDR3: TGTGCCAGCAGTCACCCGGGACAGGGGCAAGCTTTCTTT.

A single count supports this clone. The chain recombines TRBV19 with TRBJ2-7; D is possibly TRBD1 (5 bases). The germline gives CDR1 LNHDA, CDR2 SQIVND (reference sequence). V lost 3 bases, J lost 0 bases, and 12 bases lay in between. The CDR3 extends over 15 amino acids. The CDR3: CASSIARQPSYEQYF. Written as DNA, the CDR3 is TGTGCCAGTAGTATCGCGCGACAGCCCTCCTACGAGCAGTACTTC.